The 17 T cell receptor beta chains below come from one sample, sequenced in a study of molecular identifiers for immune sequencing clone quantification. TCRdb reprocessed the PCR reads with MiXCR, giving one entry per CDR3 protein. Altogether about 640,000 distinct CDR3 sequences are present, just under 20% being singletons, with the ten largest covering under 0.95%. Sequencing input: naive CD8+ T cells from blood, with Jurkat cell RNA spiked in. The subset was: FACS-sorted CD8+CD4-CCR7+CD45RA+ naive T cells. These receptors were obtained from a human donor in good health. Some libraries in this study had Jurkat cell RNA spiked in.

This clonotype was picked up many times. The rearrangement joins TRBV7-9 to TRBJ2-7; 8 positions agree with TRBD1. The CDR3 is 14 residues long. The germline V gene has CDR1 SEHNR and CDR2 FQNEAQ (reference sequence). V was pared by 5 bases and J by 3 bases, with 6 bases of the junction left unmatched. The chain's CDR3 is CASSARTGSYEQYF. The CDR3, as DNA: TGTGCCAGCAGCGCCCGGACAGGGAGCTACGAGCAGTACTTC.

This clonotype is a singleton in its sample. This may arise from a read error, as a much more abundant clone is one base away. The CDR3 does not end in the conserved phenylalanine or tryptophan, so this is likely a read error. The V gene is TRBV4-1, the J gene TRBJ1-5; D possibly corresponds to TRBD1 (5 bases). Trimming stripped 1 base from V and 6 bases from J, with 10 bases between. The CDR3 has 14 residues. CDR1 and CDR2 (germline): MGHRA, YSYEKL. The CDR3 coding sequence is TGCGCCAGCAGCCAAGGAATCGGGGGTCAGCCCCAGCATTCT. It specifies CASSQGIGGQPQHS.

With respect to this clonotype: A read error may be the cause here, since a much bigger clone is one base away. The CDR3, as DNA: TGTGCCAGCAGCTTAGAGAGACTTCAATCCACAGATACGCAGTATTTT. It translates to CASSLERLQSTDTQYF. The chain uses TRBV7-2 and TRBJ2-3; no clear D gene. This CDR3 region has 16 residues. Looked up from germline, CDR1 is SGHTA and CDR2 is FQGNSA. The V and J ends lost 1 base and 2 bases respectively, with 13 bases between them.

There are a few counts of this clonotype. V usage is TRBV9 and J usage is TRBJ2-2, with TRBD1 matching 9 bases. The CDR3 runs to 18 residues. V was pared by 3 bases and J by 6 bases, with 15 bases of the junction left unmatched. The germline V gene encodes CDR1 SGDLS and CDR2 YYNGEE. The CDR3 nucleotides read TGTGCCAGCAGCGCCACGCGGGACAGGGTGTTTTCTGCCGGGGAGCTGTTTTTT. This translates into CASSATRDRVFSAGELFF.

The rearrangement uses TRBV12-3 or TRBV12-4 and TRBJ1-5; TRBD1 aligns across 7 bases. J gave up 6 bases and V 8 bases, and 7 bases lay outside the gene matches. The CDR3 is made up of 13 amino acids. The CDR3 spells CASGNRGSQPQHF. CDR3 in DNA: TGTGCCAGCGGCAACAGGGGAAGTCAGCCCCAGCATTTT.

This rearrangement joins TRBV30 to TRBJ2-2; D possibly uses TRBD1 or TRBD2 (5 bases each). Germline CDR1 and CDR2: GTSNPN and SVGIG (reference sequence). With 5 bases removed from V and 3 bases from J, the gap between germline ends came to 22 bases. CDR3 length: 17 residues. CDR3 sequence (DNA): TGTGCCTGGGAGGCGCGTGGGGGTGGAGAAGACACCGGGGAGCTGTTTTTT. Protein product: CAWEARGGGEDTGELFF.

Notes on this clonotype: The germline gene is not matched at one end of the junction; a read error may be the cause. This sequence joins TRBV28 and TRBJ2-7; D possibly uses TRBD1 or TRBD2 (5 bases each). The CDR3 consists of 17 residues. CDR1 is MDHEN and CDR2 is SYDVKM in the germline V gene. DNA of the CDR3: TGTGCCAGCAGTCCGCCCAGTATGTTGTGGGGGTCCTACGAGCGGTACTTC. As protein: CASSPPSMLWGSYERYF.

As for this clonotype: A clone one base away is much larger, so this may be a read error. The rearrangement joins TRBV4-3 to TRBJ1-1; tentatively, D is TRBD1 (6 bases). This CDR3 spans 15 amino acids. Germline loops: CDR1 LGHNA, CDR2 YSLEER. CDR3 sequence (DNA): TGCGCCAGCAGCCAGGGGGTTTTAGGGGGTACTGAAGCTCTCTTT. Encoded protein: CASSQGVLGGTEALF.

The chain has TRBV12-3 or TRBV12-4 and TRBJ1-4; D not resolved. CDR3 length: 16 amino acids. V was clipped by 3 bases and J by 2 bases, with 13 bases between them. DNA for the CDR3: TGTGCCAGCAGTTTTGGACGGAAACTTACTAATGAAAAACTGTTTTTT. Translation: CASSFGRKLTNEKLFF.

This clonotype has a count of ten or more. The chain recombines TRBV30 with TRBJ2-5; TRBD2 might be the D (5 bases). Germline V gives CDR1 GTSNPN, CDR2 SVGIG (reference sequence). V gave up 8 bases and J gave up 2 bases, with 12 bases separating them. This CDR3 spans 12 amino acids. CDR3 nucleotides: TGTGCCCACGAGGGCCCACAAGAGACCCAGTACTTC. Residues: CAHEGPQETQYF.

This clonotype was detected many times. The chain recombines TRBV20-1 with TRBJ2-3, with 9 bases aligning to TRBD1. Germline trimming cut 0 bases from V and 4 bases from J; bases unmatched to any gene: 5. The CDR3 consists of 15 residues. Germline CDR1 reads DFQATT; CDR2 reads SNEGSKA (reference sequence). CDR3 protein: CSARDRTGAADTQYF. CDR3 DNA sequence: TGCAGTGCTAGAGACCGGACAGGGGCGGCAGATACGCAGTATTTT.

This sequence joins TRBV14 and TRBJ2-1; 10 bases agree with TRBD1. CDR3 size: 17 residues. CDR1 and CDR2 from the germline V gene are SGHDN and FVKESK. The junction had 7 bases not matched to a gene; V was cut back by 0 bases and J by 5 bases. In DNA form, the CDR3 reads TGTGCCAGCAGCCAAGATTTTAGAGGGACAGGGGACAATGAGCAGTTCTTC. Amino acid sequence: CASSQDFRGTGDNEQFF.

This clonotype appeared many times. The rearrangement uses TRBV2 and TRBJ2-5; D ambiguous. V lost 4 bases and J 4 bases, leaving 4 bases between the germline ends. This CDR3 is built from 11 residues. Germline V gene data show CDR1 as SNHLY and CDR2 as FYNNEI. The CDR3 protein is CASSVTETQYF. DNA of the CDR3: TGTGCCAGCAGTGTCACAGAGACCCAGTACTTC.

This clonotype was recorded many times. This chain connects TRBV5-1 to TRBJ2-7, with no clear D. CDR1 and CDR2 from the germline V gene are SGHRS and YFSETQ. V was cut by 0 bases and J by 3 bases, with 13 bases left in between. The CDR3 is 15 residues long. CDR3 sequence (DNA): TGCGCCAGCAGCTTGGACCCTGGAGAGATCTACGAGCAGTACTTC. It encodes CASSLDPGEIYEQYF.

This clonotype was found many times. The chain is built from TRBV6-6 and TRBJ2-7; D uncertain. CDR1 is MNHNY and CDR2 is SVGAGI in the germline V gene (reference sequence). With 2 bases removed from V and 3 bases from J, the gap between germline ends came to 8 bases. CDR3 length: 13 amino acids. CDR3 coding DNA: TGTGCCAGCAGTTACGGGGAACTCTACGAGCAGTACTTC. It yields the protein CASSYGELYEQYF.

This clonotype was observed a handful of times. The V call is TRBV4-1, the J call TRBJ2-1, with 9 nucleotides matching TRBD2. The CDR3 spans 16 residues. Germline V gene data show CDR1 as MGHRA and CDR2 as YSYEKL. The V and J ends lost 4 bases and 2 bases, in that order; junction bases with no gene match: 6. CDR3 nucleotide sequence: TGCGCCAGCAGCCTCCAACCTAGCGGGACCTACAATGAGCAGTTCTTC. Translation: CASSLQPSGTYNEQFF.

This clonotype has a count of ten or more. The chain joins TRBV9 to TRBJ1-1; D is perhaps TRBD1 (6 bases). CDR1 SGDLS and CDR2 YYNGEE come from the germline V gene. The CDR3 length is 14 residues. V was trimmed by 3 bases and J by 2 bases, leaving 11 bases between them. CDR3 in amino acids: CASSAEQGNTEAFF. The DNA for the CDR3 is TGTGCCAGCAGCGCAGAACAGGGAAACACTGAAGCTTTCTTT.